This is a list of T cell receptor beta chains from one sample in a study of blood T cell repertoires in COVID-19. Method: immunoSEQ multiplex PCR; TCRdb's copy keeps in-frame clones and lacks some. The table includes about 310,000 clones, 87% detected once. Material: peripheral blood. These TCRs come from a man aged 18 to 30 with active or convalescent COVID-19. The CDR3 runs from the conserved cysteine through the conserved F or W. The D gene is left open where the match is weak. Only part of the rows carry a size: once, few, many, or a class if the clone is expanded.

J gene | V gene | D gene | clone size | CDR3 length | CDR3 protein | CDR3 DNA
TRBJ2-3 | TRBV7-9 | . | once | 17 | CASSTPRDTPSTDTQYF | TGTGCCAGCAGCACCCCCCGGGACACGCCTAGCACAGATACGCAGTATTTT
TRBJ2-7 | TRBV4-3 | . | . | 15 | CASSQDAGRPREQYF | TGCGCCAGCAGCCAAGACGCAGGGCGGCCGAGAGAGCAGTACTTC
TRBJ2-2 | TRBV5-6 | TRBD2 | . | 16 | CASSLRLAGNTGELFF | TGTGCCAGCAGCTTACGACTAGCGGGGAACACCGGGGAGCTGTTTTTT
TRBJ1-5 | TRBV4-1 | TRBD1 | . | 16 | CASSQDARGLGQPQHF | TGCGCCAGCAGCCAAGATGCCAGGGGGTTGGGTCAGCCCCAGCATTTT
TRBJ2-7 | TRBV9 | TRBD1 | . | 15 | CASSAGQGASYEQYF | TGTGCCAGCAGCGCAGGACAGGGCGCCTCCTACGAGCAGTACTTC
TRBJ1-4 | TRBV6-1 | . | . | 16 | CASSEFGTLKNEKLFF | TGTGCCAGCAGTGAATTTGGGACACTTAAGAATGAAAAACTGTTTTTT
TRBJ1-6 | TRBV6-2/TRBV6-3 | . | once | 16 | CASSSISRGASSPLHF | TGTGCCAGCAGTAGCATCTCCAGGGGCGCAAGTTCACCCCTCCACTTT
TRBJ1-2 | TRBV9 | . | . | 13 | CASSVDGADGYTF | TGTGCCAGCAGCGTAGATGGCGCGGATGGCTACACCTTC
TRBJ1-1 | TRBV6-5 | . | . | 13 | CASGAWVNTEAFF | TGTGCCAGCGGGGCTTGGGTTAACACTGAAGCTTTCTTT
TRBJ2-2 | TRBV5-4 | . | . | 14 | CASSLVGAFGELFF | TGTGCCAGCAGCTTGGTGGGGGCGTTCGGGGAGCTGTTTTTT
TRBJ1-3 | TRBV29-1 | . | few | 14 | CSVEAAGTGNTIYF | TGCAGCGTTGAAGCGGCAGGGACTGGAAACACCATATATTTT
TRBJ2-7 | TRBV28 | TRBD1 | . | 12 | CASSTTGDEQYF | TGTGCCAGCAGCACGACAGGGGACGAGCAGTACTTC
TRBJ2-1 | TRBV7-2 | TRBD2 | . | 15 | CASSYERGVYNEQFF | TGTGCCAGCAGCTACGAGCGGGGGGTCTACAATGAGCAGTTCTTC
TRBJ2-1 | TRBV4-3 | . | . | 15 | CASSQVGRGRGEQFF | TGCGCCAGCAGCCAAGTAGGGCGGGGTCGGGGTGAGCAGTTCTTC
TRBJ2-7 | TRBV19 | TRBD1 | . | 12 | CASSGTGYEQYF | TGTGCCAGTTCTGGGACAGGGTACGAGCAGTACTTC
TRBJ1-6 | TRBV4-3 | TRBD1 | . | 16 | CASSQDSGQGNSPLHF | TGCGCCAGCAGCCAAGATTCAGGACAGGGTAATTCACCCCTCCACTTT
TRBJ1-2 | TRBV5-6 | . | . | 15 | CASSFGGAANYGYTF | TGTGCCAGCAGCTTCGGAGGGGCGGCCAACTATGGCTACACCTTC
TRBJ1-1 | TRBV5-1 | . | . | 16 | CASSPIPPGQNTEAFF | TGCGCCAGCAGCCCAATCCCTCCAGGGCAGAACACTGAAGCTTTCTTT
TRBJ2-1 | TRBV4-3 | TRBD1 | . | 15 | CASSQGQGGYNEQFF | TGCGCCAGCAGCCAAGGACAGGGGGGCTACAATGAGCAGTTCTTC
TRBJ1-3 | TRBV11-2 | TRBD1 | once | 16 | CASSPPRDREGNTIYF | TGTGCCAGCAGCCCGCCCCGGGACAGGGAAGGAAACACCATATATTTT
TRBJ2-1 | TRBV7-8 | TRBD2 | . | 17 | CASSLLFAGGAYNEQFF | TGTGCCAGCAGCTTACTCTTTGCGGGAGGTGCCTACAATGAGCAGTTCTTC
TRBJ2-2 | TRBV7-2 | . | . | 14 | CASSFAGAPGELFF | TGTGCCAGCAGCTTCGCAGGCGCTCCCGGGGAGCTGTTTTTT
TRBJ2-3 | TRBV29-1 | TRBD2 | . | 17 | CSVEGASGRGSTDTQYF | TGCAGCGTTGAAGGGGCTAGCGGGAGGGGGAGCACAGATACGCAGTATTTT
TRBJ2-1 | TRBV9 | . | . | 13 | CASSVSLVSEQFF | TGTGCCAGCAGCGTCTCCCTGGTTAGTGAGCAGTTCTTC
TRBJ1-2 | TRBV5-1 | TRBD1 | . | 16 | CASSFLQGSPFYGYTF | TGCGCCAGCAGCTTCCTACAGGGGAGCCCTTTTTATGGCTACACCTTC
TRBJ2-3 | TRBV4-2 | . | . | 14 | CASSQDSAVDTQYF | TGTGCCAGCAGCCAAGATAGCGCGGTCGATACGCAGTATTTT
TRBJ2-1 | TRBV7-3 | TRBD1 | . | 15 | CASSLDRGQYNEQFF | TGTGCCAGCAGCTTGGACAGGGGGCAGTACAATGAGCAGTTCTTC
TRBJ2-4 | TRBV18 | . | . | 13 | CASSPELQNIQYF | TGTGCCAGCTCACCGGAGTTACAAAACATTCAGTACTTC
TRBJ1-4 | TRBV28 | . | . | 15 | CASRPAGLTNEKLFF | TGTGCCAGCAGACCGGCGGGGTTAACTAATGAAAAACTGTTTTTT
TRBJ2-7 | TRBV7-9 | TRBD1 | . | 15 | CASSFGNTGGYEQYF | TGTGCCAGCAGCTTCGGGAACACAGGGGGCTACGAGCAGTACTTC
TRBJ2-1 | TRBV29-1 | . | . | 13 | CSVVSLYLDEQFF | TGCAGCGTTGTAAGCCTCTACTTGGATGAGCAGTTCTTC
TRBJ1-4 | TRBV15 | . | . | 18 | CATSRQPGHFPTNEKLFF | TGTGCCACCAGCAGACAGCCGGGACACTTTCCAACTAATGAAAAACTGTTTTTT
TRBJ1-2 | TRBV6-2/TRBV6-3 | . | . | 16 | CASSPNTAVANYGYTF | TGTGCCAGCAGCCCTAATACAGCGGTAGCTAACTATGGCTACACCTTC
TRBJ1-1 | TRBV3-1/TRBV3-2 | . | . | 13 | CASSHSGNTEAFF | TGTGCCAGCAGCCACTCGGGAAACACTGAAGCTTTCTTT
TRBJ2-1 | TRBV19 | . | . | 15 | CASSIKRLSYNEQFF | TGTGCCAGTAGTATTAAGCGTCTCTCCTACAATGAGCAGTTCTTC
TRBJ1-1 | TRBV4-3 | . | . | 13 | CASSQDLNTEAFF | TGCGCCAGCAGCCAAGACTTGAACACTGAAGCTTTCTTT
TRBJ2-2 | TRBV4-2 | TRBD2 | . | 19 | CASSQLSGAGASNTGELFF | TGTGCCAGCAGCCAACTAAGCGGAGCGGGAGCATCGAACACCGGGGAGCTGTTTTTT
TRBJ2-7 | TRBV18 | TRBD2 | . | 16 | CASSPAVRTSEGEQYF | TGTGCCAGCTCACCAGCAGTGAGGACTAGCGAGGGGGAGCAGTACTTC
TRBJ1-2 | TRBV29-1 | TRBD1 | . | 16 | CSVWRRGQGANYGYTF | TGCAGCGTTTGGCGGCGGGGACAGGGGGCGAACTATGGCTACACCTTC
TRBJ1-2 | TRBV5-1 | . | . | 15 | CASSLTLQNTMRYTF | TGCGCCAGCAGCTTGACGCTACAAAACACTATGCGCTACACCTTC
TRBJ2-7 | TRBV20-1 | . | . | 11 | CSASTQAEQYF | TGCAGTGCTAGTACCCAGGCCGAGCAGTACTTC
TRBJ1-2 | TRBV9 | . | . | 15 | CASRSHGQPNYGYTF | TGTGCCAGCAGATCCCACGGACAGCCAAACTATGGCTACACCTTC
TRBJ1-2 | TRBV7-2 | . | . | 15 | CASSSSPTANYGYTF | TGTGCCAGCAGCTCTAGCCCTACAGCTAACTATGGCTACACCTTC
TRBJ1-2 | TRBV29-1 | TRBD1 | . | 14 | CSVLIGDSGYGYTF | TGCAGCGTCCTTATAGGGGACAGCGGCTATGGCTACACCTTC
TRBJ2-7 | TRBV7-9 | . | . | 12 | CASSPNGYEQYF | TGTGCCAGCAGCCCCAACGGTTACGAGCAGTACTTC
TRBJ2-7 | TRBV27 | . | . | 14 | CASSLSKQLDEQYF | TGTGCCAGCAGTTTATCGAAGCAATTGGACGAGCAGTACTTC
TRBJ2-7 | TRBV21-1 | . | . | 12 | CATPTEGYEQYF | TGTGCCACCCCGACGGAGGGCTACGAGCAGTACTTC
TRBJ1-6 | TRBV4-1 | . | . | 13 | CASSQEEGSPLHF | TGCGCCAGCAGCCAAGAGGAGGGTTCACCCCTCCACTTT
TRBJ1-3 | TRBV4-1 | TRBD1 | . | 16 | CASSQEGQVVGNTIYF | TGCGCCAGCAGCCAAGAGGGACAGGTTGTTGGAAACACCATATATTTT
TRBJ2-7 | TRBV15 | . | . | 15 | CATSRDRSFSYEQYF | TGTGCCACCAGCAGAGACAGATCCTTTTCCTACGAGCAGTACTTC
TRBJ1-6 | TRBV27 | TRBD1 | . | 14 | CASSFTGTDSPLHF | TGTGCCAGCAGTTTTACAGGGACAGATTCACCCCTCCACTTT
TRBJ2-7 | TRBV5-1 | TRBD1 | . | 15 | CASSPGTGEAYEQYF | TGCGCCAGCAGCCCCGGGACAGGGGAGGCCTACGAGCAGTACTTC
TRBJ2-6 | TRBV5-1 | . | . | 18 | CASSLVLGPSSGANVLTF | TGCGCCAGCAGCTTGGTACTGGGCCCAAGCTCTGGGGCCAACGTCCTGACTTTC